This T cell receptor beta chain was observed in a study of early T cells in non-severe SARS-CoV-2 infection. This clonotype was recorded many times. Its target is unknown. From the 5' RACE reads, TCRdb called clonotypes with MiXCR, one entry per CDR3 protein. Here the sample spans fewer than 85,000 distinct CDR3 sequences, more than 10% being singletons. CDR3 length: 13 residues. V lost 4 bases and J lost 2, with 7 bases in between. CDR1 is SNHLY, CDR2 FYNNEI, per germline. Study-wide results and limits: A preference for anti-spike CD8 responses marked VDJdb matching, which missed private and CD4 specificities.

The genes are TRBV2 and TRBJ2-3; D is tentatively TRBD1 or TRBD2 (5 bases each). The source material was whole blood. The sequence was collected from an adult who was a healthcare worker with PCR-confirmed SARS-CoV-2 infection or an uninfected control (not recorded which). CDR3 in amino acids: CASSVGATDTQYF. CDR3 nucleotide sequence: TGTGCCAGCAGTGTCGGGGCCACAGATACGCAGTATTTT.